This TCR beta chain is from a study of T cell repertoires and HLA-DP antigens. Produced via immunoSEQ multiplex PCR; TCRdb's table is partial and in-frame only. The table has nearly 2,500 clones, approximately 74% seen once. CD4+ cells expanded for around 15 days were restimulated 24 h with allogeneic-DPB1 HeLa cells. Cells were stimulated with HeLa cells transduced with HLA-DPA1/DPB1, HLA-DM, invariant chain and CD80. Study results and limitations: Against one allele, clones undetected before culture averaged roughly 35%; against the other, roughly 51%.

The CDR3 covers 17 residues. CDR1 SGHNT and CDR2 YENEEA come from the germline V gene. V dropped 5 bases and J dropped 2; count of bases not matched to a gene: 9. The specimen sequenced was CD137- CD4+ T cells from cultured PBMCs. The V gene is TRBV11-3, the J gene TRBJ2-5; 12 nucleotides match TRBD1. The receptor was isolated from a man in his sixties in good health and CMV-seronegative. The CDR3 sequence is CASSTGQGAEGQETQYF. The CDR3 DNA sequence: TGTGCCAGCAGCACGGGACAGGGGGCAGAGGGACAAGAGACCCAGTACTTC.